This T cell receptor (beta chain) was identified during a study of CD8+CD57+ T cells in acquired aplastic anemia. This CDR3 has 14 amino acids. The germline V and J ends were trimmed by 2 bases and 7 bases, with 11 bases remaining between them. CDR1 and CDR2 (germline): SGHVS, FNYEAQ. Genomic DNA acted as the template from which TCR beta VDJ combination and CDR3 sequence profiling were carried out. Via MiXCR, TCRdb re-called the reads, giving one row per CDR3 protein. The data contain roughly 300,000 distinct CDR3 sequences, 55% to 60% of them seen just once; the ten biggest clones take up approximately 8%.

The clonotype comes from a human donor with severe aplastic anemia or a healthy control (not recorded which). Input material: sorted CD4+, CD8+, or CD8+CD57+ T cells (not recorded which) from PBMCs. The chain joins TRBV7-6 to TRBJ2-2, with D possibly TRBD2 on 6 matching bases. CDR3: CASSLTSQGGELFF. CDR3 nucleotide sequence: TGTGCCAGCAGCTTAACTAGCCAAGGCGGGGAGCTGTTTTTT.